This T cell receptor beta chain was identified in a study of T cell responses to AZD1222 COVID-19 vaccine. The repertoire was sequenced with immunoSEQ multiplex PCR; TCRdb's copy has only in-frame clones and lacks some. The table lists approximately 80,000 clones, 85% to 90% of them singletons. V was trimmed by 0 bases and J by 4 bases, leaving 10 bases between them. CDR3 length: 15 amino acids. Germline V gives CDR1 SGDLS, CDR2 YYNGEE. The rearrangement joins TRBV9 to TRBJ2-2; no clear D. This TCR was recovered from an adult in good health. The starting material was peripheral blood, obtained on day 0 of AZD1222 vaccination. The DNA for the CDR3 is TGTGCCAGCAGCGTAGCTGGTAGGGTCACCGGGGAGCTGTTTTTT. The encoded protein is CASSVAGRVTGELFF.